One and the same sample provided the 24 T cell receptor beta chains below, sequenced in a study of T cell responses to AZD1222 COVID-19 vaccine. Data came from immunoSEQ multiplex PCR; TCRdb stores just in-frame clones and leaves some out. The sample has approximately 160,000 clones, 85% to 95% seen once. The sample was peripheral blood, taken on day 0 of AZD1222 vaccination. The source is an adult in good health.

This clone was found once. The chain has TRBV12-5 and TRBJ1-1; D is unclear. Germline V gives CDR1 LGHNT, CDR2 FRNRAP. V lost 0 bases, J lost 0 bases, and 17 bases lay in between. This CDR3 region has 18 residues. The CDR3 DNA sequence: TGTGCTAGTGGTTTGGTAACGACTCGTAGTTTGATGAACACTGAAGCTTTCTTT. Translation gives CASGLVTTRSLMNTEAFF.

The V and J genes are TRBV18 and TRBJ2-3; 11 positions agree with TRBD1. V was pared by 3 bases and J by 5 bases, with 1 base of the junction left unmatched. This CDR3 spans 14 amino acids. Per the germline V gene, CDR1 is KGHSH and CDR2 is LQKENI. The CDR3 loop is CASSPGTGGDTQYF. Written as DNA, the CDR3 is TGTGCCAGCTCACCCGGGACAGGGGGAGATACGCAGTATTTT. Using reference TRBV18 and TRBJ2-3 for the parts outside the CDR3, the full variable domain is NAGVMQNPRHLVRRRGQEARLRCSPMKGHSHVYWYRQLPEEGLKFMVYLQKENIIDESGMPKERFSAEFPKEGPSILRIQQVVRGDSAAYFCASSPGTGGDTQYFGPGTRLTVL.

This chain joins TRBV12-3 or TRBV12-4 and TRBJ1-2, with D uncertain. This CDR3 comprises 12 residues. V lost 3 bases and J lost 5, with 7 bases in between. CDR3 in DNA: TGTGCCAGCAGTTTTGAAGGATATGGCTACACCTTC. This translates into CASSFEGYGYTF.

This chain joins TRBV7-3 and TRBJ2-2; TRBD2 matches 7 bases. Germline CDR1 and CDR2: SGHTA and FQGTGA. This CDR3 contains 15 residues. Unmatched junction bases numbered 7, after V lost 4 bases and J lost 5 bases. CDR3 nucleotide sequence: TGTGCCAGCAGCTCCGGGACTACCTCTACCGGGGAGCTGTTTTTT. Encoded protein: CASSSGTTSTGELFF.

The rearrangement links TRBV5-4 to TRBJ2-7, with 8 bases that match TRBD2. Germline CDR1 reads SGHNT; CDR2 reads YYREEE (reference sequence). After removal of 0 bases from V and 0 bases from J, the junction contained 5 bases not matched to a gene. This CDR3 is built from 16 residues. DNA of the CDR3: TGTGCCAGCAGCTTGGACCTCGGGAGGGACTCCTACGAGCAGTACTTC. Residues: CASSLDLGRDSYEQYF.

The CDR3 DNA is TGTGCCAGCAGTCCCTGGACTGTGAACACCGGGGAGCTGTTTTTT. Encoded protein: CASSPWTVNTGELFF. The genes are TRBV28 and TRBJ2-2; D possibly corresponds to TRBD2 (5 bases). CDR1 and CDR2 (germline): MDHEN, SYDVKM. V lost 5 bases and J lost 1, with 11 bases in between. This CDR3 region has 15 residues.

V and J are TRBV9 and TRBJ2-5, with a tentative D call TRBD1 (6 bases). Trimming removed 4 bases from V and 4 bases from J, with 20 bases in between. The CDR3 consists of 16 residues. Germline V gene data show CDR1 as SGDLS and CDR2 as YYNGEE. CDR3 in amino acids: CASSPYSGQGTETQYF. In DNA, the CDR3 is TGTGCCAGCAGCCCTTATTCAGGGCAGGGGACAGAGACCCAGTACTTC.

The chain recombines TRBV7-9 with TRBJ2-3; D not certain. Trimming took 3 bases from V and 4 from J, leaving 11 bases between them. Germline V lookup: CDR1 SEHNR, CDR2 FQNEAQ (reference sequence). CDR3 length: 14 residues. The CDR3 reads CASSFPLVPDTQYF. CDR3 DNA: TGTGCCAGCAGCTTCCCCCTAGTTCCAGATACGCAGTATTTT.

The chain joins TRBV7-9 to TRBJ1-1; D may be TRBD1 (6 bases). CDR3 length: 14 residues. The V end was cut by 5 bases, the J end by 4 bases, with 14 bases between. The germline V gene encodes CDR1 SEHNR and CDR2 FQNEAQ (reference sequence). CDR3 DNA: TGTGCCAGCAGCGAAAACACAGGGAGCACTGAAGCTTTCTTT. Protein product: CASSENTGSTEAFF. The variable domain in full, completed from reference TRBV7-9 and TRBJ1-1, reads DTGVSQNPRHKITKRGQNVTFRCDPISEHNRLYWYRQTLGQGPEFLTYFQNEAQLEKSRLLSDRFSAERPKGSFSTLEIQRTEQGDSAMYLCASSENTGSTEAFFGQGTRLTVV.

The V gene is TRBV10-3, the J gene TRBJ2-1, with 7 bases lining up with TRBD2. This CDR3 is 15 amino acids long. V lost 3 bases and J lost 1; bases outside the gene matches: 3. Germline assignment: CDR1 ENHRY and CDR2 SYGVKD. CDR3 region: CAISDSSGSYNEQFF. The CDR3 region has the DNA TGTGCCATCAGTGACTCTAGCGGTTCCTACAATGAGCAGTTCTTC.

The chain combines TRBV11-3 with TRBJ2-7; TRBD1 matches at 8 bases. CDR1 is SGHNT, CDR2 YENEEA, per germline. The CDR3 has 15 amino acids. V shed 3 bases, J shed 3 bases, and the junction held 7 bases outside the gene matches. The CDR3 coding sequence is TGTGCCAGCAGCTTTTCTGGACAGGGTCTCTACGAGCAGTACTTC. It codes for CASSFSGQGLYEQYF.

The chain carries TRBV5-5 and TRBJ1-1; D might be TRBD1 (5 bases). CDR1 is SGHKS and CDR2 is YYEKEE in the germline V gene (reference sequence). Trimming pared 5 bases from V and 0 bases from J, leaving 11 bases between. The CDR3 totals 14 residues. The CDR3 region has the DNA TGTGCCAGCAGTTATACGGGACTGAACACTGAAGCTTTCTTT. This codes for CASSYTGLNTEAFF. The whole variable domain, filled in from reference TRBV5-5 and TRBJ1-1, reads DAGVTQSPTHLIKTRGQQVTLRCSPISGHKSVSWYQQVLGQGPQFIFQYYEKEERGRGNFPDRFSARQFPNYSSELNVNALLLGDSALYLCASSYTGLNTEAFFGQGTRLTVV.

The chain joins TRBV5-1 to TRBJ2-2; 10 positions agree with TRBD2. The germline gives CDR1 SGHRS, CDR2 YFSETQ. V shed 4 bases, J shed 1 base, and the junction held 4 bases outside the gene matches. The CDR3 consists of 16 residues. The CDR3 is CASSPRLAGNTGELFF. The CDR3 coding sequence is TGCGCCAGCAGCCCCCGACTAGCGGGGAACACCGGGGAGCTGTTTTTT.

The chain recombines TRBV5-1 with TRBJ1-4; no clear D gene. V dropped 2 bases and J dropped 2 bases, with 7 bases sitting between them. Germline values: CDR1 SGHRS, CDR2 YFSETQ. The CDR3 is 14 amino acids. CDR3 residues: CASSFDGTNEKLFF. In DNA form, the CDR3 reads TGCGCCAGCAGCTTCGATGGGACTAATGAAAAACTGTTTTTT.

The V call is TRBV15, the J call TRBJ1-2, with D unresolved. Deletions cut 0 bases from V and 8 bases from J, with 10 bases between. CDR1 and CDR2 (germline): LNHNV, YYDKDF (reference sequence). This CDR3 is 13 amino acids long. Here the CDR3 DNA reads TGTGCCACCAGCAGAGATTTGGAGGGAGGCTACACCTTC. Translating gives CATSRDLEGGYTF.

The chain combines TRBV4-3 with TRBJ2-2; 10 bases map to TRBD2. The CDR3 is made up of 17 amino acids. The junction had 7 bases not matched to a gene; V was cut back by 2 bases and J by 4 bases. The germline V gene has CDR1 LGHNA and CDR2 YSLEER. CDR3 bases: TGCGCCAGCAGCCAACGGCTAGCGGGAGTTGCCACCGGGGAGCTGTTTTTT. Translation gives CASSQRLAGVATGELFF.

The chain links TRBV18 to TRBJ1-1; 8 bases are shared with TRBD1. Trimming removed 0 bases from V and 9 bases from J; junction bases left unmatched: 0. Germline CDR1 KGHSH, CDR2 LQKENI. This CDR3 is 12 amino acids long. CDR3 region: CASSPPRGQAFF. The CDR3 DNA reads as TGTGCCAGCTCACCACCCAGGGGGCAAGCTTTCTTT. Complete variable domain (other parts from reference TRBV18 and TRBJ1-1): NAGVMQNPRHLVRRRGQEARLRCSPMKGHSHVYWYRQLPEEGLKFMVYLQKENIIDESGMPKERFSAEFPKEGPSILRIQQVVRGDSAAYFCASSPPRGQAFFGQGTRLTVV.

The chain has TRBV20-1 and TRBJ2-3; 7 bases map to TRBD2. Trimming removed 3 bases from V and 1 base from J; junction bases left unmatched: 4. Germline lookup yields CDR1 DFQATT and CDR2 SNEGSKA (reference sequence). This CDR3 has 14 amino acids. CDR3 region: CSASPSGGTDTQYF. The CDR3 DNA is TGCAGTGCTAGTCCCAGCGGGGGCACAGATACGCAGTATTTT.

The genes are TRBV2 and TRBJ1-1; no firm D call. There are 14 residues in the CDR3. Germline values: CDR1 SNHLY, CDR2 FYNNEI. V was shortened by 5 bases and J by 1 base, with 11 bases between the two germline ends. DNA for the CDR3: TGTGCCAGCAGTCCCACGGTCCCGAACACTGAAGCTTTCTTT. Its protein is CASSPTVPNTEAFF.

The chain uses TRBV11-2 and TRBJ1-1; no reliable D call. There are 12 residues in the CDR3. Germline loops: CDR1 SGHAT, CDR2 FQNNGV. V was cut by 0 bases and J by 11 bases, with 10 bases left in between. The CDR3 loop is CASSLDRGGAFF. The CDR3 nucleotides are TGTGCCAGCAGCTTAGATCGCGGTGGGGCTTTCTTT.

The chain combines TRBV7-9 with TRBJ2-5; 9 bases match TRBD1. J gave up 1 base and V 3 bases, and 3 bases lay outside the gene matches. This CDR3 is built from 15 residues. From germline, CDR1 is SEHNR and CDR2 FQNEAQ (reference sequence). CDR3 in amino acids: CASSLGDRAQETQYF. The CDR3 DNA reads TGTGCCAGCAGCTTGGGGGACAGGGCCCAAGAGACCCAGTACTTC.

This clone was observed a handful of times. The J gene is TRBJ1-1, the V gene TRBV24-1; unclear D gene. V lost 4 bases and J 11 bases, leaving 13 bases between the germline ends. Per germline, CDR1 KGHDR and CDR2 SFDVKD. The CDR3 has 12 amino acids. In DNA form, the CDR3 reads TGTGCCACCAGTGACCCCGGGCGACCGGCTTTCTTT. Residues: CATSDPGRPAFF.

This sequence joins TRBV19 and TRBJ2-3; D is undetermined. This CDR3 region has 15 residues. Trimming removed 3 bases from V and 2 bases from J, with 12 bases in between. Germline V gene lookup returns CDR1 LNHDA and CDR2 SQIVND (reference sequence). CDR3 DNA sequence: TGTGCCAGTAGTATGTTAGCAGCTACCACAGATACGCAGTATTTT. Encoded protein: CASSMLAATTDTQYF.

The chain uses TRBV18 and TRBJ2-3; tentative D call: TRBD1 (5 bases). The germline CDR1 and CDR2 sequences are KGHSH and LQKENI. The CDR3 is 17 amino acids. Trimming removed 1 base from V and 1 base from J, with 15 bases in between. CDR3 in DNA: TGTGCCAGCTCACCACTTCAAAGGGAAGGGGGCACAGATACGCAGTATTTT. As protein: CASSPLQREGGTDTQYF.